These 16 T cell receptor beta chains were all obtained from the same sample, sequenced in a study of neoadjuvant nivolumab and ipilimumab in lung cancer. The assay was immunoSEQ multiplex PCR, and TCRdb's table has in-frame clones only and misses some. The sample has roughly 49,000 clones, about 89% seen once. Sequenced material: blood, taken before neoadjuvant nivolumab, alone or with ipilimumab. The receptors stem from an adult with non-small cell lung cancer. Some clones in this sample may be carry-over from other donors' samples.

The chain uses TRBV5-1 and TRBJ2-7; D not certain. This CDR3 is 13 amino acids long. CDR1 is SGHRS, CDR2 YFSETQ, per germline. Deletions cut 2 bases from V and 6 bases from J, with 12 bases between. Here the CDR3 reads CASSFSVVGEQYF. CDR3 in DNA: TGCGCCAGCAGCTTTTCAGTTGTTGGCGAGCAGTACTTC.

The chain uses TRBV18 and TRBJ2-2, with no clear D. The CDR3 runs 15 residues. The V end lost 2 bases, the J end lost 0 bases, and 7 bases lay between the germline ends. Germline V CDR1 and CDR2: KGHSH, LQKENI. The CDR3 protein is CASSPGRTNTGELFF. In nucleotides, the CDR3 is TGTGCCAGCTCACCAGGCAGGACGAACACCGGGGAGCTGTTTTTT. Using reference TRBV18 and TRBJ2-2 for the parts outside the CDR3, the full variable domain is NAGVMQNPRHLVRRRGQEARLRCSPMKGHSHVYWYRQLPEEGLKFMVYLQKENIIDESGMPKERFSAEFPKEGPSILRIQQVVRGDSAAYFCASSPGRTNTGELFFGEGSRLTVL.

This chain uses TRBV6-5 with TRBJ2-7; perhaps TRBD2 as D (6 bases). V lost 11 bases and J 1 base, leaving 18 bases between the germline ends. Looked up from germline, CDR1 is MNHEY and CDR2 is SVGAGI. This CDR3 is built from 14 residues. The CDR3, as DNA: TGTGCCGTTTCCCGGGAGTCCAATTCCTACGAGCAGTACTTC. This translates into CAVSRESNSYEQYF.

The chain combines TRBV11-2 with TRBJ2-1; TRBD2 agrees at 11 bases. The CDR3 contains 18 residues. CDR1 and CDR2 from the germline V gene are SGHAT and FQNNGV. V was clipped by 5 bases and J by 2 bases; unmatched bases: 11. CDR3 residues: CASSVAPPSGRTYNEQFF. CDR3 DNA sequence: TGTGCCAGCAGCGTGGCTCCCCCTAGCGGGAGGACCTACAATGAGCAGTTCTTC.

Of note for this clone: The junction differs from germline at one of its ends, possibly a read error. The chain has TRBV7-7 and TRBJ2-7; TRBD1 matches 7 bases. CDR3 length: 13 residues. Germline loops: CDR1 SSHAT, CDR2 FNYEAQ (reference sequence). The CDR3 loop is CASSLDRTYEQYF. CDR3 bases: TGTGCTAGCAGCTTGGACAGGACCTACGAGCAGTACTTC. Drawing the rest from reference TRBV7-7 and TRBJ2-7, the complete variable domain is GAGVSQSPRYKVTKRGQDVTLRCDPISSHATLYWYQQALGQGPEFLTYFNYEAQPDKSGLPSDRFSAERPEGSISTLTIQRTEQRDSAMYRCASSLDRTYEQYFGPGTRLTVT.

The chain has TRBV5-8 and TRBJ2-7; D may be TRBD2 (5 bases). Trimming cost V 4 bases and J 3 bases, with 11 bases left between them. Germline CDR1 and CDR2: SGHTS and YDEGEE. CDR3 size: 13 residues. CDR3 sequence (DNA): TGTGCCAGCAGCGCATGGACTGGCTACGAGCAGTACTTC. It yields the protein CASSAWTGYEQYF.

This clone came up once. CDR3 residues: CASSRDRGNQPQHF. In DNA form, the CDR3 reads TGTGCCAGCAGCCGAGACAGGGGGAATCAGCCCCAGCATTTT. This sequence joins TRBV7-2 and TRBJ1-5, with TRBD1 matching over 9 bases. CDR3 size: 14 residues. Per germline, CDR1 SGHTA and CDR2 FQGNSA. Trimming cost V 5 bases and J 4 bases; bases outside gene matches: 3.

The CDR3 coding sequence is TGCAGCGCGCGACAGGGGGCTTGGACAGATACGCAGTATTTT. This encodes CSARQGAWTDTQYF. The chain joins TRBV29-1 to TRBJ2-3, with 10 bases lining up with TRBD1. CDR3 length: 14 residues. V lost 7 bases and J lost 3; bases outside the gene matches: 7. In germline, CDR1 is SQVTM, CDR2 ANQGSEA.

The rearrangement joins TRBV30 to TRBJ1-5; a possible D gene is TRBD1 (5 bases). This CDR3 has 13 amino acids. Germline CDR1 and CDR2: GTSNPN and SVGIG (reference sequence). Trimming pared 2 bases from V and 4 bases from J, leaving 9 bases between. CDR3 sequence reads: CAWSPTDNQPQHF. Here the CDR3 DNA reads TGTGCCTGGAGTCCGACAGATAATCAGCCCCAGCATTTT.

The gene calls are TRBV5-1 and TRBJ1-2; 10 bases agree with TRBD1. V dropped 4 bases and J dropped 1; count of bases not matched to a gene: 4. Germline V gene data show CDR1 as SGHRS and CDR2 as YFSETQ. This CDR3 contains 15 residues. The chain's CDR3 is CASSTDRGLNYGYTF. The CDR3 DNA is TGCGCCAGCAGCACAGACAGGGGGCTTAACTATGGCTACACCTTC.

CDR3 nucleotides: TGCGCCAGCAGCTTGGTATTTGGACTTTCAAGGGCGCGGATATATTTT. This sequence encodes CASSLVFGLSRARIYF. This chain uses TRBV5-1 with TRBJ1-3; D is unclear. V was cut by 0 bases and J by 13 bases, with 23 bases left in between. In germline, CDR1 is SGHRS, CDR2 YFSETQ. The CDR3 contains 16 residues.

The chain recombines TRBV7-2 with TRBJ2-1, with D tentatively TRBD2 (5 bases). Trimming removed 2 bases at V and 9 bases at J, with 14 bases between. Germline CDR1 is SGHTA and CDR2 is FQGNSA. The CDR3 runs to 14 residues. The CDR3 sequence is CASSLNREWGEQFF. As DNA, the CDR3 is TGTGCCAGCAGCTTAAATAGGGAGTGGGGTGAGCAGTTCTTC. Full variable domain (rest looked up from reference TRBV7-2 and TRBJ2-1): GAGVSQSPSNKVTEKGKDVELRCDPISGHTALYWYRQSLGQGLEFLIYFQGNSAPDKSGLPSDRFSAERTGGSVSTLTIQRTQQEDSAVYLCASSLNREWGEQFFGPGTRLTVL.

The rearrangement links TRBV5-4 to TRBJ2-3; maybe TRBD1 (6 bases). The V gene's germline CDR1 is SGHNT and CDR2 YYREEE (reference sequence). The CDR3 is 16 amino acids. V was trimmed by 3 bases and J by 0 bases, leaving 14 bases between them. The DNA for the CDR3 is TGTGCCAGCAGCTCCCGGACAGCCGCTAGCACAGATACGCAGTATTTT. This gives the protein CASSSRTAASTDTQYF.

V and J are TRBV11-1 and TRBJ1-2; a weak D match, TRBD1 (6 bases). Trimming removed 5 bases at V and 0 bases at J, with 16 bases between. The length of the CDR3 is 16 residues. The germline gives CDR1 SGHAT, CDR2 FQDESV (reference sequence). In DNA, the CDR3 is TGTGCCAGCAGCCTGGGGGCAGGGCCTACTAACTATGGCTACACCTTC. This translates into CASSLGAGPTNYGYTF. The variable domain in full, completed from reference TRBV11-1 and TRBJ1-2, reads EAEVAQSPRYKITEKSQAVAFWCDPISGHATLYWYRQILGQGPELLVQFQDESVVDDSQLPKDRFSAERLKGVDSTLKIQPAELGDSAMYLCASSLGAGPTNYGYTFGSGTRLTVV.

The chain joins TRBV6-1 to TRBJ2-7, with unresolved D. Germline CDR1 and CDR2: MNHNS and SASEGT. This CDR3 comprises 15 residues. The V and J ends lost 1 base and 2 bases respectively, with 12 bases between them. The CDR3 loop is CASSEGLGGAYEQYF. The CDR3 nucleotides read TGTGCCAGCAGTGAAGGGCTCGGTGGAGCCTACGAGCAGTACTTC.

The chain combines TRBV5-1 with TRBJ1-1; 8 bases map to TRBD1. The junction had 6 bases not matched to a gene; V was cut back by 5 bases and J by 6 bases. Germline assignment: CDR1 SGHRS and CDR2 YFSETQ. There are 13 residues in the CDR3. The CDR3 DNA follows: TGCGCCAGCAGTTGGACAGGGTCCCCTGAAGCTTTCTTT. It codes for CASSWTGSPEAFF.